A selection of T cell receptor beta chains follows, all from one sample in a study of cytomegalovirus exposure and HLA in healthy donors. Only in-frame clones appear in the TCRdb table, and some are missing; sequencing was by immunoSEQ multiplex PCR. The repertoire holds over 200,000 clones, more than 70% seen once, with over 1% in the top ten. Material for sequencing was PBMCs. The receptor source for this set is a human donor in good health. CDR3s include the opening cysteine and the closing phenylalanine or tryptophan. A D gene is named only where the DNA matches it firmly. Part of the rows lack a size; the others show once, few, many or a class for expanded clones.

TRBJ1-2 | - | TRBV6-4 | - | TGTGCCAGCAGCCCGGGGGAAGAAAGGGGCTACACCTTC | CASSPGEERGYTF
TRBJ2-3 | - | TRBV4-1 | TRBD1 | TGCGCCAGCAGCGGTCCCGGGACAGGGAGCACAGATACGCAGTATTTT | CASSGPGTGSTDTQYF
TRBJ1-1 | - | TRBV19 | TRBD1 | TGTGCCAGTAGTCGGGACAGGGGCGCCGGGAACACTGAAGCTTTCTTT | CASSRDRGAGNTEAFF
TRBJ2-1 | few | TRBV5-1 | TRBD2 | TGCGCCAGCAGCTTCACCGGGACTAGCGGGATCCTTGTGGGCAATGAGCAGTTCTTC | CASSFTGTSGILVGNEQFF
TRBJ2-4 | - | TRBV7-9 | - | TGTGCCAGCAGCTTAGGTGAGGGTCCAAGTGTTCAGTACTTC | CASSLGEGPSVQYF
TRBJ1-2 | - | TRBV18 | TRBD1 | TGTGCCAGCTCACCCCCCGGACAGGGGATTAACTATGGCTACACCTTC | CASSPPGQGINYGYTF
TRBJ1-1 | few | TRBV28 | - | TGTGCCAGCAGTCTTCACCGTCTGACAGACAACACTGAAGCTTTCTTT | CASSLHRLTDNTEAFF
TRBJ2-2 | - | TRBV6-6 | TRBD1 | TGTGCCAGCAGCCTACCGGGACAGGCCACCGGGGAGCTGTTTTTT | CASSLPGQATGELFF
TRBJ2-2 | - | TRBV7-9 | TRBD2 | TGTGCCAGCAGCGGGACTAGCGGAGACAACACCGGGGAGCTGTTTTTT | CASSGTSGDNTGELFF
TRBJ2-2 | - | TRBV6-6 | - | TGTGCCAGCAGACCTAGCGCCTCGAACACCGGGGAGCTGTTTTTT | CASRPSASNTGELFF
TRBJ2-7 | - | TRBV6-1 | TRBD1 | TGTGCCAGCGGACAGGGGAGGTACGAGCAGTACTTC | CASGQGRYEQYF
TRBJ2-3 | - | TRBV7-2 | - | TGTGCCAGCAGCCGCCGAACAGATACGCGGTATTTT | CASSRRTDTRYF
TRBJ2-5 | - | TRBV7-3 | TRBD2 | TGTGCCAGCAGCTTAACGCCGGGACTAGGGGAGACCCAGTACTTC | CASSLTPGLGETQYF
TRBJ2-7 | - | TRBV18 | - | TGTGCCAGCTCACTGGGGACTGGCGAGCAGTACTTC | CASSLGTGEQYF
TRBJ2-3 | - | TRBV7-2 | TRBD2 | TGTGCCAGCAGCTTAGGGTTTCGGGGGGGAACAGATACGCAGTATTTT | CASSLGFRGGTDTQYF
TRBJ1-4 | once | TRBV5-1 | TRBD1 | TGCGCCAGCAGCCTAGGGACAGGGTACTATGAAAAACTGTTTTTT | CASSLGTGYYEKLFF
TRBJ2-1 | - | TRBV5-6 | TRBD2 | TGTGCCAGCAGCTTACTAGCGGGAGGGCCCAATGAGCAGTTCTTC | CASSLLAGGPNEQFF
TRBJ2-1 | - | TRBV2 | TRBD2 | TGTGCCAGCAGTACTCGGGAGGGGTCATACAATGAGCAGTTCTTC | CASSTREGSYNEQFF
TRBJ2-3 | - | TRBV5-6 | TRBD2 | TGTGCCAGCAGCTTGGTTCCGCGGGGGACGACAGATACGCAGTATTTT | CASSLVPRGTTDTQYF
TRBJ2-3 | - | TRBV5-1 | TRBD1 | TGCGCCAGCAGCTTGCCGGGGACAGGGGGGCCAGATACGCAGTATTTT | CASSLPGTGGPDTQYF
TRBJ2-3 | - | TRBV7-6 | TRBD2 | TGTGCCAGCAGCCCCTTCAGCGGGGTGGCAGATACGCAGTATTTT | CASSPFSGVADTQYF
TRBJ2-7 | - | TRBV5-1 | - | TGCGCCAGCAGCCCCTCCGGGGGGCTCGGGTCGGAGCAGTACTTC | CASSPSGGLGSEQYF